These 16 T cell receptor beta chains were sequenced from one sample in a study of CD8 T cells in Susac syndrome. RNA totalling roughly 0.45 to 1 ug underwent reverse transcription with random hexamers. TCRdb reprocessed the immunoSEQ multiplex PCR reads with MiXCR, giving one entry per CDR3 protein. Here the sample spans about 120,000 distinct CDR3 sequences, about nine tenths being singletons. The sample consisted of CD4+ T cells from PBMCs. These receptors all come from a human donor in good health.

The chain uses TRBV19 and TRBJ1-1; a possible D gene is TRBD1 (5 bases). This CDR3 has 16 residues. Germline V gene lookup returns CDR1 LNHDA and CDR2 SQIVND (reference sequence). V lost 4 bases to trimming and J lost 0 bases, with 15 bases between them. CDR3 amino acids: CASSRPPGRMNTEAFF. For the CDR3, the DNA is TGTGCCAGTAGTAGGCCACCAGGGAGAATGAACACTGAAGCTTTCTTT.

This clonotype was detected only once. The chain employs TRBV7-9 and TRBJ1-5, with D tentatively TRBD1 (5 bases). V was cut by 5 bases and J by 0 bases, with 8 bases left in between. The CDR3 totals 14 residues. Germline V lookup: CDR1 SEHNR, CDR2 FQNEAQ (reference sequence). CDR3: CASSHDSSNQPQHF. In nucleotides, the CDR3 is TGTGCCAGCAGCCATGACAGTAGCAATCAGCCCCAGCATTTT.

The gene calls are TRBV9 and TRBJ2-7, with D unresolved. Germline V lookup: CDR1 SGDLS, CDR2 YYNGEE. Trimming cost V 0 bases and J 7 bases, with 11 bases left between them. The CDR3 sequence is 13 residues long. The CDR3 here is CASSVGISREQYF. DNA for the CDR3: TGTGCCAGCAGCGTAGGTATTAGCCGGGAGCAGTACTTC.

The chain recombines TRBV7-6 with TRBJ1-2; D not certain. The CDR3 sequence is 13 residues long. Germline CDR1 reads SGHVS; CDR2 reads FNYEAQ. V was cut by 2 bases and J by 6 bases, with 10 bases left in between. The CDR3: CASSLTELHGYTF. CDR3 bases: TGTGCCAGCAGCTTAACTGAGTTGCATGGCTACACCTTC.

J is TRBJ2-5 and V is TRBV29-1; 7 bases map to TRBD2. Germline assignment: CDR1 SQVTM and CDR2 ANQGSEA. Losses at the gene ends were 5 bases for V and 5 bases for J; bases not matched to a gene: 11. The CDR3 totals 14 residues. CDR3 residues: CSVPSSGVGETQYF. In DNA, the CDR3 is TGCAGCGTTCCTTCGAGCGGGGTCGGCGAGACCCAGTACTTC.

The chain combines TRBV28 with TRBJ2-3, with 7 bases identical to TRBD1. Germline CDR1 and CDR2: MDHEN and SYDVKM. With V trimmed by 6 bases and J by 7 bases, 31 bases remained unmatched. This CDR3 is built from 21 residues. CDR3: CASRSSLGPGQKLRLSNTQYF. DNA for the CDR3: TGTGCCAGCAGATCCTCTTTGGGTCCGGGACAGAAGCTCCGTTTGTCGAATACGCAGTATTTT.

The DNA for the CDR3 is TGTGCCAGCAGCTTAGGAGGGGGGGAATCACCCCTCCACTTT. Protein sequence: CASSLGGGESPLHF. This chain connects TRBV7-3 to TRBJ1-6, with D possibly being TRBD1 (6 bases). CDR3 size: 14 residues. Germline-derived CDR1 and CDR2 are SGHTA and FQGTGA. With 2 bases removed from V and 10 bases from J, the gap between germline ends came to 12 bases.

The genes are TRBV19 and TRBJ1-2; the D gene is possibly TRBD1 (5 bases). This CDR3 has 14 amino acids. V lost 4 bases and J lost 3, with 12 bases in between. The V gene's germline CDR1 is LNHDA and CDR2 SQIVND (reference sequence). CDR3 in amino acids: CASSTGHYDYGYTF. CDR3 sequence (DNA): TGTGCCAGTAGTACGGGGCATTACGACTATGGCTACACCTTC.

The V and J genes are TRBV6-6 and TRBJ2-1, with TRBD1 matching 10 bases. The CDR3 is made up of 14 amino acids. The germline gives CDR1 MNHNY, CDR2 SVGAGI (reference sequence). V dropped 6 bases and J dropped 6; count of bases not matched to a gene: 5. The CDR3 spells CASRGTGVGNEQFF. The CDR3 DNA sequence: TGTGCCAGCAGGGGGACAGGGGTTGGCAATGAGCAGTTCTTC.

The chain recombines TRBV7-9 with TRBJ2-6; no definite D call. V was trimmed by 1 base and J by 2 bases, leaving 12 bases between them. The CDR3 is made up of 17 amino acids. Germline V CDR1 and CDR2: SEHNR, FQNEAQ (reference sequence). CDR3 protein: CASSLEPSSPGANVLTF. The CDR3 nucleotides are TGTGCCAGCAGCTTAGAGCCATCCAGCCCTGGGGCCAACGTCCTGACTTTC.

V is TRBV13 and J is TRBJ1-1, with D tentatively TRBD1 (6 bases). Germline loops: CDR1 PRHDT, CDR2 FYEKMQ (reference sequence). This CDR3 is built from 16 residues. Trimming removed 0 bases at V and 7 bases at J, with 18 bases between. The DNA for the CDR3 is TGTGCCAGCAGCTTAGGAAGAGGGGCAGGGGCAAGTGAAGCTTTCTTT. Protein product: CASSLGRGAGASEAFF.

The chain employs TRBV7-2 and TRBJ1-1, with D hard to call. The germline V gene has CDR1 SGHTA and CDR2 FQGNSA. This CDR3 has 16 amino acids. V lost 0 bases and J 5 bases, leaving 16 bases between the germline ends. Written as DNA, the CDR3 is TGTGCCAGCAGCTTAGCCGCCGGCTACGCGGGGACTGAAGCTTTCTTT. Its translation is CASSLAAGYAGTEAFF.

The V gene is TRBV13, the J gene TRBJ1-1, with 9 bases fitting TRBD1. CDR3 length equals 16 residues. From germline, CDR1 is PRHDT and CDR2 FYEKMQ (reference sequence). V gave up 4 bases and J gave up 3 bases; unmatched junction bases: 9. The CDR3 loop reads CASSSNRGPLDTEAFF. DNA of the CDR3: TGTGCCAGCAGCTCCAACAGGGGGCCCTTGGACACTGAAGCTTTCTTT.

This clonotype was detected a few times. This chain joins TRBV12-3 or TRBV12-4 and TRBJ1-1; D uncertain. V was pared by 5 bases and J by 0 bases, with 10 bases between. The CDR3 consists of 14 residues. CDR3 nucleotide sequence: TGTGCCAGCAGTCGCCGGGTTTTGAACACTGAAGCTTTCTTT. It is translated as CASSRRVLNTEAFF.

The genes are TRBV12-3 or TRBV12-4 and TRBJ1-5, with D maybe TRBD1 (6 bases). The CDR3 length is 16 residues. V was shortened by 6 bases and J by 0 bases, with 15 bases between the two germline ends. The DNA for the CDR3 is TGTGCCAGCAGCCTGCTGGGGGCATATAGCAATCAGCCCCAGCATTTT. Its protein is CASSLLGAYSNQPQHF.

The V call is TRBV7-9, the J call TRBJ2-3, with D perhaps being TRBD1 or TRBD2 (5 bases each). This CDR3 has 14 residues. In germline, CDR1 is SEHNR, CDR2 FQNEAQ (reference sequence). Trimming took off 4 bases at V and 4 bases at J, with 12 bases between the two ends. The CDR3 sequence is CASSYPGRSDTQYF. For the CDR3, the DNA is TGTGCCAGCAGCTACCCGGGGCGTTCAGATACGCAGTATTTT.